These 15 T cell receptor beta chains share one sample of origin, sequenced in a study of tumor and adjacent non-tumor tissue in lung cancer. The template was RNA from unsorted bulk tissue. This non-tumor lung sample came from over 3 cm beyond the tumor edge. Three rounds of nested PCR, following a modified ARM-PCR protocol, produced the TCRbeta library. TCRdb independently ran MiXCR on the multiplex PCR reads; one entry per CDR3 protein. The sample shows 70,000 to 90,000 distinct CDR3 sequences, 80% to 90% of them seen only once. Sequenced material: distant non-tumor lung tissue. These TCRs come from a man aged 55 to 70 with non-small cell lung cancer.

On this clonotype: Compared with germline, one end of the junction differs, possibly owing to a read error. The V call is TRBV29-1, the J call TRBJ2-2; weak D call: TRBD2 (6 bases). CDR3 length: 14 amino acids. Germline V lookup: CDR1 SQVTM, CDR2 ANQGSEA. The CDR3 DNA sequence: TGCAGCGTTGGGGGGGAAACGAATACCGGGGAGCTGTCTTTT. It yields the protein CSVGGETNTGELSF.

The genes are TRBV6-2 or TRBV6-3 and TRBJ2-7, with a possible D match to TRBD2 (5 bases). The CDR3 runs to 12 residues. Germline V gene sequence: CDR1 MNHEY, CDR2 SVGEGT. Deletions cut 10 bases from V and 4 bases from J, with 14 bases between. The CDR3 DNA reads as TGTGCCAACGGAGGCAGCTCATACGAGCAGTACTTC. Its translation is CANGGSSYEQYF.

The CDR3 is CASSLGIGGGNQPQHF. The CDR3 DNA is TGCGCCAGCAGCTTGGGGATAGGGGGGGGCAATCAGCCCCAGCATTTT. This sequence joins TRBV5-1 and TRBJ1-5; TRBD1 might be the D (6 bases). The V gene's germline CDR1 is SGHRS and CDR2 YFSETQ. Trimming took off 0 bases at V and 2 bases at J, with 12 bases between the two ends. The CDR3 is 16 amino acids. The full variable domain, in which reference TRBV5-1 and TRBJ1-5 provide the parts outside the CDR3, is KAGVTQTPRYLIKTRGQQVTLSCSPISGHRSVSWYQQTPGQGLQFLFEYFSETQRNKGNFPGRFSGRQFSNSRSEMNVSTLELGDSALYLCASSLGIGGGNQPQHFGDGTRLSIL.

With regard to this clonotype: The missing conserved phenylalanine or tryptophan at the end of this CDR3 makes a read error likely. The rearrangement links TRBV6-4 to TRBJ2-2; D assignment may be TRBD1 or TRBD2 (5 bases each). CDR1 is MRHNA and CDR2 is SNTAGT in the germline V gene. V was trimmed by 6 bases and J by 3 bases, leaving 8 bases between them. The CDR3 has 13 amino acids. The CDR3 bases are TGTGCCAGCAGCAGAGGGGACACCGGGGAGCTGTTTTTG. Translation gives CASSRGDTGELFL.

CDR3 coding DNA: TGCGCCAGCAGCCGCCAGATGGGTGCTAACACCGGGGAGCTGTTTTTT. Translated, it gives CASSRQMGANTGELFF. This chain links TRBV4-1 with TRBJ2-2; D remains ambiguous. Trimming shortened V by 4 bases and J by 2 bases, and 14 bases separated the two germline ends. The CDR3 spans 16 residues. The germline V gene encodes CDR1 MGHRA and CDR2 YSYEKL.

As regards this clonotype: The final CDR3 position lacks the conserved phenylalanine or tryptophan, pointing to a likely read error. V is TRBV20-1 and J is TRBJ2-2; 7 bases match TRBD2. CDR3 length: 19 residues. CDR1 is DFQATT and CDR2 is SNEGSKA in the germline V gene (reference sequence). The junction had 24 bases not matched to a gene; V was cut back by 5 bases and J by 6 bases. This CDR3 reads CSAYHPGSSGRAVSGELFS. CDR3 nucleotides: TGCAGTGCTTATCACCCCGGGTCTAGCGGTAGGGCCGTGTCCGGGGAGCTGTTTTCT.

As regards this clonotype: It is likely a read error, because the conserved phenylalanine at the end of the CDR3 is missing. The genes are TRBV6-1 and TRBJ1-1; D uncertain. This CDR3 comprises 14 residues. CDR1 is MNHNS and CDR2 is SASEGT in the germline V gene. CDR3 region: CASSEDMGDTEAFS. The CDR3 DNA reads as TGCGCCAGCAGTGAAGACATGGGCGACACTGAAGCTTTCTCT.

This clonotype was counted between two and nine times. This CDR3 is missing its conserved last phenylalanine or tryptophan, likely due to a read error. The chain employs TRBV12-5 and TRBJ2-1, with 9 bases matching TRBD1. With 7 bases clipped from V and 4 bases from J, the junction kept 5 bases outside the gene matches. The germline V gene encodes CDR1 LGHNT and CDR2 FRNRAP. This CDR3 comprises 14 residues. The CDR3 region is CASEMGQGYNEQFI. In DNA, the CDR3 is TGTGCTAGTGAGATGGGACAGGGATACAATGAGCAGTTCATT.

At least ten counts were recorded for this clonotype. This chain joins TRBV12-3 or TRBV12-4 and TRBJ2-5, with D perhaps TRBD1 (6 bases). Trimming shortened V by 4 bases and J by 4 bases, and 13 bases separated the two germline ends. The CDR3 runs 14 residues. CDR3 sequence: CASSSGVFPETQYF. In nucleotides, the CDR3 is TGTGCCAGCAGTTCAGGGGTGTTCCCAGAGACCCAGTACTTC.

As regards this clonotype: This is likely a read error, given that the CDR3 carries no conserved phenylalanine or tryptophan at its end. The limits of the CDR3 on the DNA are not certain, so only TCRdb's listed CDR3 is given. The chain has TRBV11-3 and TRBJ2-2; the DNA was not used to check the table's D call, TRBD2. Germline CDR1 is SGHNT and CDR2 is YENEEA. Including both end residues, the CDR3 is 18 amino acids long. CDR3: CASSSRGAGGYRAGEMLI.

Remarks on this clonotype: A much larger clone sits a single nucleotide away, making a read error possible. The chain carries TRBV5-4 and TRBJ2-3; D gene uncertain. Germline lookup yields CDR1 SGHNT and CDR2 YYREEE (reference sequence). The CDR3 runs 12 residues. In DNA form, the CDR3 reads TGTGCCAGCAGCTTGGCCACAGATACGCGGTATTTT. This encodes CASSLATDTRYF.

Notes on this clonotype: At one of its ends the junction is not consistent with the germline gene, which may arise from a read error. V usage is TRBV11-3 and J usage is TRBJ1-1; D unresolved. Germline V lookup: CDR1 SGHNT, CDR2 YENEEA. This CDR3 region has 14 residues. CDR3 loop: CVSSSHERHTEAFF. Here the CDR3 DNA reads TGTGTCAGCAGCTCGCACGAGCGGCATACTGAAGCTTTCTTT.

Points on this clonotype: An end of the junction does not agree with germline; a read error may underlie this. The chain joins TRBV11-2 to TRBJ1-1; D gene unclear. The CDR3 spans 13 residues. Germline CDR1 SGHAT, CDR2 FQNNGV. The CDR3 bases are TGTGCCAACAGCTACACAATCGATACCGAAGCATTCTTT. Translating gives CANSYTIDTEAFF.

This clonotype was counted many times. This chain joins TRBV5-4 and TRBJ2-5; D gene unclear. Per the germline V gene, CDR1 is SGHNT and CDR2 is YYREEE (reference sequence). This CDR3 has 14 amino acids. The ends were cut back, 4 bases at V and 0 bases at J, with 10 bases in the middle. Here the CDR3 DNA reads TGTGCCAGCAGCCCCAGTCTATACCAAGAGACCCAGTACTTC. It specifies CASSPSLYQETQYF.

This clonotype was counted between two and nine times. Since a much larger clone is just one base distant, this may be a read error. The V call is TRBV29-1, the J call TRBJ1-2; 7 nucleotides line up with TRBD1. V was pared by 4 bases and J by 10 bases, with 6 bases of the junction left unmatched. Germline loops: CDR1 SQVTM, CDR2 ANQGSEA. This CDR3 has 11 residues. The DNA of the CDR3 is TGCAGCGTTGGACAGGGCTGGGACTACACCTTC. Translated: CSVGQGWDYTF. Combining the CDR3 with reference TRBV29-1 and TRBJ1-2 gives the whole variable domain SAVISQKPSRDICQRGTSLTIQCQVDSQVTMMFWYRQQPGQSLTLIATANQGSEATYESGFVIDKFPISRPNLTFSTLTVSNMSPEDSSIYLCSVGQGWDYTFGSGTRLTVV.